This T cell receptor beta chain is drawn from a study of T-cell reconstitution after alpha-beta-depleted transplantation in children. Unique molecular identifiers were built into the TCRbeta library. One entry per CDR3 protein results from TCRdb running MiXCR on the PCR reads. This sample has fewer than 700,000 distinct CDR3 sequences; more than 20% occur once, and the top ten carry less than 15%. The CDR3 is made up of 17 amino acids. Trimming cost V 2 bases and J 2 bases, with 16 bases left between them. Looked up from germline, CDR1 is DFQATT and CDR2 is SNEGSKA (reference sequence). Study-level findings and limits: T-cell counts and diversity at one year following transplant were attributed mainly to newly produced T cells. It was reported that alpha-beta T cells came from several hundred expanded graft clones (about two months after transplant). Surviving recipient T cells and thymic progenitors underlay high day-60 TCRbeta diversity in some patients.

This clonotype was recorded a few times. Its antigen is unknown. The sequenced sample was PBMCs, mostly from graft donor cells, obtained 360 days after TCRalphabeta/CD19-depleted stem cell transplant. J is TRBJ2-6 and V is TRBV20-1; possible D gene TRBD1, 6 bases. This clonotype was obtained from a boy younger than two who had a stem cell transplant for acute myeloid leukemia, so the T cells may come from the graft donor. The CDR3 region has the DNA TGCAGTGCTAGACCGATAACAGGGACGCCTGGGGCCAACGTCCTGACTTTC. Encoded protein: CSARPITGTPGANVLTF.